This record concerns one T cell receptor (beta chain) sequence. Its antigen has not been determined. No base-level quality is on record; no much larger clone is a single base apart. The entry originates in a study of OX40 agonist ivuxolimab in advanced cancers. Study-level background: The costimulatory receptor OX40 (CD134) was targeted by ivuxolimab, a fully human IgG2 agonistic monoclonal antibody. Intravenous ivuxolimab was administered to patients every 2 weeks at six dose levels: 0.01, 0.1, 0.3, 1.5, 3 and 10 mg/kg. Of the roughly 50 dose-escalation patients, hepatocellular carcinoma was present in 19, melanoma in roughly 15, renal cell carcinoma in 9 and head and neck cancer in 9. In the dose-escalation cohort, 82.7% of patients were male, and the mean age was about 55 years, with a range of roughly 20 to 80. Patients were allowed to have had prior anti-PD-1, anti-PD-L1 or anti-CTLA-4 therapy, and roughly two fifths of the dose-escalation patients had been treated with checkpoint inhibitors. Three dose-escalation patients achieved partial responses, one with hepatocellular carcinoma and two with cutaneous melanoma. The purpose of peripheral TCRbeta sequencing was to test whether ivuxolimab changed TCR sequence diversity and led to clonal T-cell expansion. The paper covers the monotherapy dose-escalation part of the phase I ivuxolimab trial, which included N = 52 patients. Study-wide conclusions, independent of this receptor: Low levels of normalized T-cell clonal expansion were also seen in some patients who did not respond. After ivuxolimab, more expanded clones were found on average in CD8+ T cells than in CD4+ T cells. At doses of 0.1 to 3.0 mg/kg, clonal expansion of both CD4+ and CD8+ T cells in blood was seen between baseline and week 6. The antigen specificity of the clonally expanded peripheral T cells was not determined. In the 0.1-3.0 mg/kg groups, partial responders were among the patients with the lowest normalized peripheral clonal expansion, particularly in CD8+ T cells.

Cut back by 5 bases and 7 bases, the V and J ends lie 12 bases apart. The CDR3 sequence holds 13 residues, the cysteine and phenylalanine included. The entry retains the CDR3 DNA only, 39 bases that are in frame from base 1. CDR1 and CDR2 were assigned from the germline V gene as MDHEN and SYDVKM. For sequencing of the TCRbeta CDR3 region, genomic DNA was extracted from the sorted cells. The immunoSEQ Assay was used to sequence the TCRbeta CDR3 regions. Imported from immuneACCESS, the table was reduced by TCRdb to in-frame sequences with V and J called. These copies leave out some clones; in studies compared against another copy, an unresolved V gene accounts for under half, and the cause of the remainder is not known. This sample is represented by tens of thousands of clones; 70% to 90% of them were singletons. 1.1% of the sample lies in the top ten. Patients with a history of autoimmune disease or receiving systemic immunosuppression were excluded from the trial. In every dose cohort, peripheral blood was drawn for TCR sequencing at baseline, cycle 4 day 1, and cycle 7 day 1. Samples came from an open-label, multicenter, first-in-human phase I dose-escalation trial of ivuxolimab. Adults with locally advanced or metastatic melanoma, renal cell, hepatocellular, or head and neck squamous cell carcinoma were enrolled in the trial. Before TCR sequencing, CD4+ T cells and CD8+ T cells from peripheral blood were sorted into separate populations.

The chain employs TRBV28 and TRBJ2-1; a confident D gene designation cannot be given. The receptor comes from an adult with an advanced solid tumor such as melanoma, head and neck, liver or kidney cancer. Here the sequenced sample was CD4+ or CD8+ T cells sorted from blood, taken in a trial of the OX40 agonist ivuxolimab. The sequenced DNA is TGTGCCAGCAGTACCATAGGCGAGAATGAGCAGTTCTTC. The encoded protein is CASSTIGENEQFF.